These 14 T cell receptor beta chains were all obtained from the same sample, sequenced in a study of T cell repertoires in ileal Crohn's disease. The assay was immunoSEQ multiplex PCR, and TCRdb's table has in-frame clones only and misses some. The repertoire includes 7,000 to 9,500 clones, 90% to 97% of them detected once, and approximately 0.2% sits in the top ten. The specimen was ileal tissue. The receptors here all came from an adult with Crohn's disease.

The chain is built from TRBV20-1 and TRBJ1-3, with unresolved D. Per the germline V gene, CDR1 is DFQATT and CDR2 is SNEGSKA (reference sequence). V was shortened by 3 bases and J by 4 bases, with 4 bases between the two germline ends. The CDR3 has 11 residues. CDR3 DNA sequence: TGCAGTGCTAGCGAGGGAAACACCATATATTTT. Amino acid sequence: CSASEGNTIYF.

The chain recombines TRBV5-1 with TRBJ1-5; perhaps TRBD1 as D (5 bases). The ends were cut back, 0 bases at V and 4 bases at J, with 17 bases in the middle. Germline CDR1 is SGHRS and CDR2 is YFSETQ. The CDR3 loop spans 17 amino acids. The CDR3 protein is CASSLGSAGGHNQPQHF. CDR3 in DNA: TGCGCCAGCAGCTTGGGGTCGGCGGGGGGTCATAATCAGCCCCAGCATTTT. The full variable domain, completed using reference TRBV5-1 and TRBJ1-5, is KAGVTQTPRYLIKTRGQQVTLSCSPISGHRSVSWYQQTPGQGLQFLFEYFSETQRNKGNFPGRFSGRQFSNSRSEMNVSTLELGDSALYLCASSLGSAGGHNQPQHFGDGTRLSIL.

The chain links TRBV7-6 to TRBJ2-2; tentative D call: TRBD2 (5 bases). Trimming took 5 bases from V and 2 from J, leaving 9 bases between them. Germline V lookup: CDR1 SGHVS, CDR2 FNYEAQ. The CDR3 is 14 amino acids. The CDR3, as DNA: TGTGCCAGCAGCCCCGGGGTAAACACCGGGGAGCTGTTTTTT. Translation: CASSPGVNTGELFF.

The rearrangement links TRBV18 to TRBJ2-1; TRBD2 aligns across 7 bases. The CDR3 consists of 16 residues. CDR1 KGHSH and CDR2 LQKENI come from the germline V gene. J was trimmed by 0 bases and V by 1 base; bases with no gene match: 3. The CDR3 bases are TGTGCCAGCTCACCACAGGGCGGGAGCTCCTACAATGAGCAGTTCTTC. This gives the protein CASSPQGGSSYNEQFF.

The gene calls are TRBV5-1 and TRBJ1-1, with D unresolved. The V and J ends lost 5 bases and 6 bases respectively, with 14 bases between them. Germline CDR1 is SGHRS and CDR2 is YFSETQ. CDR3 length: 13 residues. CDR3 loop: CASSPPHQSEAFF. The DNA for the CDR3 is TGCGCCAGCAGTCCCCCACATCAGTCTGAAGCTTTCTTT.

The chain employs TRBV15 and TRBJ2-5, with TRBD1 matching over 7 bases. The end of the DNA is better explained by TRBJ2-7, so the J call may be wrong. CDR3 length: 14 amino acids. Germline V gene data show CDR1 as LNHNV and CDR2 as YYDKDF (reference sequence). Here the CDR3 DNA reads TGTGCCACCAGCAGAGAGACAGGGAACTCCGAGCAGTACTTC. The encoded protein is CATSRETGNSEQYF.

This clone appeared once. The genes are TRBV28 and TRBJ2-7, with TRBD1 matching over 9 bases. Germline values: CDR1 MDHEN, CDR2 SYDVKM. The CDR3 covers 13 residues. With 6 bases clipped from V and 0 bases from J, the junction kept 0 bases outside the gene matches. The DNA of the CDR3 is TGTGCCAGCAGGACAGGGGGCTCCTACGAGCAGTACGTC. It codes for CASRTGGSYEQYV.

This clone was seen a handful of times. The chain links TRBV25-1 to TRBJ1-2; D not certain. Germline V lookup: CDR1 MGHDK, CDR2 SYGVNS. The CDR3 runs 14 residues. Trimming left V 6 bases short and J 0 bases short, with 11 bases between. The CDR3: CASSETGANYGYTF. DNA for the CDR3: TGTGCCAGCAGCGAAACGGGAGCTAACTATGGCTACACCTTC.

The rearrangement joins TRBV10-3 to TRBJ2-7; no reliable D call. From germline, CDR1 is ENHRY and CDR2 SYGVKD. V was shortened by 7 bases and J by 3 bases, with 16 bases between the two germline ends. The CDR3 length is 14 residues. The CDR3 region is CAITSLTENYEQYF. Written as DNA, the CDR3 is TGTGCCATCACAAGCTTAACAGAGAACTACGAGCAGTACTTC.

CDR3 sequence: CASSLRVGRAGGTDTQYF. In nucleotides, the CDR3 is TGTGCCAGCAGTTTACGAGTAGGGCGAGCGGGGGGTACAGATACGCAGTATTTT. V is TRBV27 and J is TRBJ2-3; 9 nucleotides match TRBD2. V was pared by 2 bases and J by 3 bases, with 12 bases of the junction left unmatched. The CDR3 length is 18 residues. In germline, CDR1 is MNHEY, CDR2 SMNVEV (reference sequence).

The chain's CDR3 is CASSLSGTGPYEQYF. Written as DNA, the CDR3 is TGTGCCAGCAGTTTGTCCGGGACAGGGCCCTACGAGCAGTACTTC. The gene calls are TRBV27 and TRBJ2-7; TRBD1 agrees at 9 bases. In germline, CDR1 is MNHEY, CDR2 SMNVEV (reference sequence). The CDR3 contains 15 residues. V lost 3 bases to trimming and J lost 2 bases; unmatched junction nucleotides: 5.

CDR3 residues: CASSHRSYEQFF. The DNA for the CDR3 is TGTGCCAGCAGTCACAGGTCCTATGAGCAGTTCTTC. The chain recombines TRBV28 with TRBJ2-1, with TRBD1 as a possible D gene (5 bases). V was shortened by 5 bases and J by 8 bases, with 10 bases between the two germline ends. This CDR3 region has 12 residues. Germline CDR1 is MDHEN and CDR2 is SYDVKM.

Here the CDR3 reads CASSLGSPGQGGSTDTQYF. CDR3 DNA: TGTGCCAGCAGCTTGGGATCTCCGGGACAGGGTGGGAGCACAGATACGCAGTATTTT. The chain is built from TRBV5-4 and TRBJ2-3; 9 positions match TRBD1. The V gene's germline CDR1 is SGHNT and CDR2 YYREEE (reference sequence). The CDR3 has 19 amino acids. The ends lost 0 bases at V and 0 bases at J; junction bases unmatched: 11.

CDR3 nucleotide sequence: TGTGCCACCAGCACAATGGCAGGGGGTAGCACTGAAGCTTTCTTT. Translation: CATSTMAGGSTEAFF. The chain employs TRBV15 and TRBJ1-1; 7 bases are shared with TRBD1. The CDR3 is 15 residues long. Trimming at V came to 4 bases and at J to 4 bases, leaving 9 bases not matched to a gene. Germline values: CDR1 LNHNV, CDR2 YYDKDF (reference sequence).